This record looks at one TCR beta chain sequence and its context. Its target antigen remains unknown. No much larger clone exists at a distance of one base, and base qualities are not known. Using the deep immunoSEQ assay, TCR CDR3 regions were amplified from genomic DNA by multiplex PCR. Genomic DNA extracted from each cell subset was distributed evenly over all wells of several immunoSEQ 96-well plates, and each plate served as one replicate. Each replicate PCR for sorted subsets received 200 ng genomic DNA, equal to tens of thousands of T cell genomes. Purified libraries were measured with a Qubit 3.0 fluorometer, size-checked on a Bioanalyzer 2100, and measured again with the KAPA Library Quantification kit. Every immunoSEQ 96-well plate was sequenced on a separate single-read 150-cycle Illumina NextSeq 550 flow cell. The paper's processing steps were these. Because the immunoSEQ output included only junctional sequences and no quality scores, the filtering could not be the same as the filtering used for full-length reads. Sequences were annotated with PyIR, a Python wrapper for IgBLAST v1.9, using IMGT germline references to assign V/J genes and CDR3. Reads were removed for weak V/J assignments (E-value above 1e-6), missing CDR3, stop codons, out-of-frame junctions, or ambiguous translated residues. V3J clonotypes were defined as sequences sharing an identical inferred V gene, J gene, and CDR3 amino acid sequence. Percentage overlap between repertoires was computed as shared unique clonotypes divided by the size of the smaller repertoire. RTK rarefaction, the Chao1 estimator, and Recon v2.1 estimates of unobserved clonotypes were used to assess repertoire richness. Generation probabilities were computed with OLGA for all TCRbeta clonotypes obtained by the gDNA method from four donors. TCRdb re-hosts the immuneACCESS table, in-frame sequences only. Its copies lack some clones; in the studies checked, an unresolved V gene accounts for under half of them, and the cause for the rest is not known. The V and J calls and clone size are taken from that table; D and trimming were inferred from the DNA. This sample holds 2,500,000 or so clones; more than 90% were observed only once. 0.11% to 0.15% of the sample is held by the ten biggest clonotypes.

The data are from a study of shared clonotypes between healthy human individuals (TCRdb year 2020). About the study as a whole: The cohort comprised a couple of women and a few men aged 18 to 49 years. To increase sequencing depth and limit assay-specific biases, different laboratories used diverse techniques to prepare libraries and sequence TCR repertoires. For each donor, three plates each were used for CD4 naive and CD4 memory, two plates were used for CD8 naive, and one plate was used for CD8 memory. The study deeply sequenced blood TCR repertoires of about five healthy adults to estimate repertoire size and the extent of clonotype sharing between individuals. Each donor's leukapheresis produced roughly between roughly 0.85 and 10 billion PBMCs. The paper as a whole reports these results and caveats: Higher generation probabilities were observed for clonotypes shared by all four sorted-subset donors than for non-shared clonotypes. Naive subsets generally had larger estimated clonotype richness than memory subsets. Because the study included only a small number of donors, the genetic and exposure-history diversity represented was limited. Only blood was sampled, and tissue TCR repertoires likely differ from those in blood. Even with the large sequencing depth, rarefaction of the sorted-subset datasets indicated that sequencing was incomplete. Based on pairwise subsampling, the degree of clonotype sharing among donors was expected to be affected by sequencing depth. Across several donors, approximately 5% of naive CD4, approximately 3.6% of naive CD8, 2.3% of memory CD4, and roughly 0.4% of memory CD8 clonotypes were shared.

Its CDR3 holds 13 amino acids, cysteine through phenylalanine. Just the 39-base CDR3 DNA is kept, in frame starting at base 1. The germline V gene (reference sequence) provides CDR1 LNHDA and CDR2 SQIVND. V and J are truncated by 5 bases and 0 bases respectively, leaving an intervening sequence of 7 bases. Donors were healthy HIV-negative adults with no recently reported acute infections or vaccinations. Only Caucasian adults living in Nashville, Tennessee, USA were represented among the donors. CD4+ T cells were enriched through magnetic negative selection, after which naive cells were positively selected on CD45RA and the remaining negative fraction served as the memory subset. After blood collection by leukapheresis, PBMCs were isolated using Ficoll-Histopaque density gradient centrifugation and then cryopreserved in the vapor phase of liquid nitrogen. Analytical flow cytometry was used to check the purity and quantity of each magnetically sorted T cell population. From each sorted fraction, genomic DNA was isolated and quantified by UV absorbance on a Nanodrop 2000c.

Rearrangement joined TRBV19 to TRBJ1-2, with an unclear D gene assignment. This TCR came from a man between 18 and 29 years old in good health. Sequencing was done on a sample of naive CD4+ T cells sorted from blood. The cell subset or site label here, explained by the study, means: CD45RA+ positively selected. This receptor has the CDR3 CASSRVTNYGYTF. The bases read TGTGCCAGTAGTCGGGTAACTAACTATGGCTACACCTTC.